This passage covers 29 T cell receptor beta chains from one sample sequenced in a study of T cells in Graves' hyperthyroidism and ophthalmopathy. The TCR beta CDR3 regions underwent amplification using RNA transcripts as the source. During a first-round RT-PCR of the TCR CDR3, the HTBI primer set was used. Via MiXCR, TCRdb re-called the multiplex PCR reads, giving one row per CDR3 protein. In the table there are nearly 600,000 distinct CDR3 sequences, roughly 13% of which are singletons. The sample comprised blood. Source of these receptors: a woman in her thirties with Graves' hyperthyroidism that later progressed to Graves' ophthalmopathy.

In its sample, this clonotype was seen many times. The V and J genes are TRBV11-2 and TRBJ1-5; 8 bases are a match to TRBD1. The CDR3 is 19 residues long. V was pared by 1 base and J by 4 bases, with 15 bases of the junction left unmatched. The germline CDR1 and CDR2 sequences are SGHAT and FQNNGV. The CDR3 DNA sequence: TGTGCCAGCAGCTTAGTTGGGGGGACAGGACAAGGTGGTAATCAGCCCCAGCATTTT. Its protein product is CASSLVGGTGQGGNQPQHF.

This clonotype was found many times. The gene calls are TRBV20-1 and TRBJ2-1; the match to TRBD2 covers 8 bases. This CDR3 contains 15 residues. Germline assignment: CDR1 DFQATT and CDR2 SNEGSKA (reference sequence). V shed 0 bases and J 6 bases; nucleotides not matched to a gene: 7. CDR3 DNA: TGCAGTGCTAGAGATTACCGGACTAGCATCAATGAGCAGTTCTTC. Protein: CSARDYRTSINEQFF.

The table lists this clonotype with a count of one. The chain joins TRBV5-1 to TRBJ2-1; no definite D call. This CDR3 spans 17 amino acids. Per the germline V gene, CDR1 is SGHRS and CDR2 is YFSETQ. The V gene lost 4 bases and the J gene lost 0 bases, with 17 bases spanning the gap. CDR3: CASSLSLLPGSYNEQFF. CDR3 coding DNA: TGCGCCAGCAGCCTTTCTCTCCTCCCGGGCTCCTACAATGAGCAGTTCTTC.

The chain joins TRBV4-1 to TRBJ2-7; D tentatively fits TRBD1 or TRBD2 (5 bases each). The germline V gene encodes CDR1 MGHRA and CDR2 YSYEKL. This CDR3 comprises 16 residues. V was cut by 10 bases and J by 5 bases, with 27 bases left in between. CDR3 coding DNA: TGCGCCACAGGGTCCCTCGCCGGGGCCCCGTTCCACGAGCAGTACTTC. It specifies CATGSLAGAPFHEQYF.

This clonotype was counted at least ten times. V is TRBV12-3 or TRBV12-4 and J is TRBJ1-2, with D possibly being TRBD1 (6 bases). The CDR3 is 15 amino acids. Trimming removed 0 bases at V and 4 bases at J, with 12 bases between. This CDR3 is CASSLAHDRFYGYTF. The CDR3 nucleotides are TGTGCCAGCAGTTTAGCCCATGACAGGTTCTATGGCTACACCTTC.

This clonotype was detected a few times. V usage is TRBV6-2 or TRBV6-3 and J usage is TRBJ2-1; D perhaps matches TRBD2 (6 bases). V shed 4 bases and J shed 2 bases, with 15 bases lying between them. CDR3 length: 16 amino acids. Germline V gene lookup returns CDR1 MNHEY and CDR2 SVGEGT. The DNA of the CDR3 is TGTGCCAGCAGTTCAATCGGGACTCCCACCTACAATGAGCAGTTCTTC. It codes for CASSSIGTPTYNEQFF.

Ten or more counts support this clonotype. The chain's CDR3 is CASSLSPAGNTGELFF. DNA for the CDR3: TGTGCCAGCAGCTTATCCCCGGCAGGAAACACCGGGGAGCTGTTTTTT. The rearrangement joins TRBV7-2 to TRBJ2-2; D uncertain. Germline values: CDR1 SGHTA, CDR2 FQGNSA. The length of the CDR3 is 16 residues. V lost 2 bases and J 2 bases, leaving 12 bases between the germline ends. Drawing the rest from reference TRBV7-2 and TRBJ2-2, the complete variable domain is GAGVSQSPSNKVTEKGKDVELRCDPISGHTALYWYRQSLGQGLEFLIYFQGNSAPDKSGLPSDRFSAERTGGSVSTLTIQRTQQEDSAVYLCASSLSPAGNTGELFFGEGSRLTVL.

Details on this clonotype: A much larger clone lies a single base off, so this may be a read error. The CDR3 end shows no conserved phenylalanine or tryptophan, and so a read error is likely. The rearrangement uses TRBV7-9 and TRBJ1-5; a possible D gene is TRBD1 (5 bases). CDR3 length: 15 residues. CDR1 and CDR2 from the germline V gene are SEHNR and FQNEAQ (reference sequence). The V and J ends lost 4 bases and 5 bases respectively, with 15 bases between them. The CDR3 coding sequence is TGTGCCAGCAGCTCTGGAGGGACGGCTTATCAGCCCCAGCATTGT. Translation: CASSSGGTAYQPQHC.

In its sample, this clonotype was seen many times. The chain recombines TRBV6-1 with TRBJ1-6, with D perhaps matching TRBD1 (5 bases). Per germline, CDR1 MNHNS and CDR2 SASEGT. The CDR3 runs 18 residues. V was shortened by 6 bases and J by 0 bases, with 18 bases between the two germline ends. CDR3 amino acids: CASRLPPEGNSYNSPLHF. The CDR3 DNA is TGTGCCAGCAGACTCCCGCCGGAGGGGAACTCCTATAATTCACCCCTCCACTTT.

This clonotype has a count of ten or more. The chain carries TRBV19 and TRBJ1-5, with D possibly being TRBD1 (6 bases). CDR3 length equals 14 residues. CDR1 is LNHDA and CDR2 is SQIVND in the germline V gene (reference sequence). V lost 3 bases to trimming and J lost 7 bases, with 13 bases between them. CDR3 sequence (DNA): TGTGCCAGTAGTATGAACAGGGTGGACCAGCCCCAGCATTTT. It specifies CASSMNRVDQPQHF.

This clonotype was counted many times. V usage is TRBV20-1 and J usage is TRBJ1-5; the D gene is possibly TRBD1 (6 bases). This CDR3 comprises 14 residues. Germline CDR1 DFQATT, CDR2 SNEGSKA (reference sequence). V dropped 6 bases and J dropped 4 bases, with 16 bases sitting between them. The CDR3 here is CSAEERGANQPQHF. The CDR3 region has the DNA TGCAGTGCGGAGGAGAGGGGGGCAAATCAGCCCCAGCATTTT.

J is TRBJ1-5 and V is TRBV29-1; 7 bases are a match to TRBD1. The CDR3 totals 18 residues. The germline V gene encodes CDR1 SQVTM and CDR2 ANQGSEA. J gave up 1 base and V 4 bases, and 16 bases lay outside the gene matches. Written as DNA, the CDR3 is TGCAGCGTTGGAGGACTAAGCACCGGGACAGCAAGCAATCAGCCCCAGCATTTT. Encoded protein: CSVGGLSTGTASNQPQHF.

This clonotype was counted at least ten times. The chain combines TRBV12-5 with TRBJ2-5; TRBD2 matches 8 bases. The V segment lost 7 bases and the J segment 5 bases; nucleotides outside the gene matches: 3. This CDR3 contains 12 residues. Looked up from germline, CDR1 is LGHNT and CDR2 is FRNRAP. The CDR3 DNA sequence: TGTGCTAGTGCCGGGGGGGTGGAGACCCAGTACTTC. Translation: CASAGGVETQYF.

This clonotype has a count of ten or more. The chain links TRBV13 to TRBJ2-1; 13 nucleotides align to TRBD2. This CDR3 has 15 residues. The J segment lost 7 bases and the V segment lost 4 bases, leaving 4 bases of the junction unmatched. Germline lookup yields CDR1 PRHDT and CDR2 FYEKMQ (reference sequence). The CDR3 is CASSSALAGGNEQFF. CDR3 DNA sequence: TGTGCCAGCAGCTCCGCACTAGCGGGAGGGAATGAGCAGTTCTTC.

This clonotype was recorded at least ten times. CDR3 in DNA: TGTGCCAGCAGTGGGCTAGCGGGGAACACCGGGGAGCTGTTTTTT. Amino acid sequence: CASSGLAGNTGELFF. V usage is TRBV12-3 or TRBV12-4 and J usage is TRBJ2-2; 8 bases map to TRBD2. This CDR3 comprises 15 residues. V was pared by 5 bases and J by 1 base, with 3 bases of the junction left unmatched.

This clonotype was detected a few times. V usage is TRBV3-1 and J usage is TRBJ2-7; D possibly corresponds to TRBD2 (5 bases). Trimming stripped 1 base from V and 3 bases from J, with 13 bases between. The CDR3 is 15 amino acids. Germline V CDR1 and CDR2: LGHDT, YNNKEL (reference sequence). The CDR3 loop is CASSQAGSGSYEQYF. CDR3 in DNA: TGTGCCAGCAGCCAAGCGGGCAGCGGTAGCTACGAGCAGTACTTC.

This clonotype has a count of ten or more. This chain links TRBV7-2 with TRBJ1-4, with D possibly TRBD1 on 6 matching bases. With 1 base removed from V and 8 bases from J, the gap between germline ends came to 11 bases. CDR3 length equals 14 residues. CDR1 is SGHTA and CDR2 is FQGNSA in the germline V gene. CDR3 sequence (DNA): TGTGCCAGCAGCTTAGACAGGGCCGGGGAAAAACTGTTTTTT. It yields the protein CASSLDRAGEKLFF.

This clonotype was seen at least ten times. The chain uses TRBV19 and TRBJ1-1; the D gene is possibly TRBD1 (5 bases). Germline V gives CDR1 LNHDA, CDR2 SQIVND (reference sequence). The CDR3 is 15 amino acids. Trimming left V 3 bases short and J 3 bases short, with 14 bases between. The CDR3 bases are TGTGCCAGTAGTATCCCGACGGTGGGGGACACTGAAGCTTTCTTT. This codes for CASSIPTVGDTEAFF. The variable domain in full, with the rest retrieved from reference TRBV19 and TRBJ1-1, is DGGITQSPKYLFRKEGQNVTLSCEQNLNHDAMYWYRQDPGQGLRLIYYSQIVNDFQKGDIAEGYSVSREKKESFPLTVTSAQKNPTAFYLCASSIPTVGDTEAFFGQGTRLTVV.

This clonotype came up a few times. The chain uses TRBV29-1 and TRBJ2-1, with 12 positions matching TRBD2. The V and J ends lost 3 bases and 5 bases, in that order; junction bases with no gene match: 14. Germline CDR1 SQVTM, CDR2 ANQGSEA. This CDR3 comprises 18 residues. The CDR3 bases are TGCAGCGTTGATGAATTTATAATGACTAGCGGGAGTAACAATGAGCAGTTCTTC. This codes for CSVDEFIMTSGSNNEQFF.

To note about this clonotype: A much more abundant neighbour one base away suggests this may be a read error. The chain recombines TRBV7-3 with TRBJ2-1, with TRBD2 identical over 11 bases. This CDR3 has 13 residues. Germline V CDR1 and CDR2: SGHTA, FQGTGA. CDR3 coding DNA: TGTGCCAGCAGCCCAGAGGGACTAGCGGAGCGGTTCTTC. This translates into CASSPEGLAERFF.

This clonotype was seen at least ten times. The chain employs TRBV9 and TRBJ1-1; TRBD1 aligns across 7 bases. CDR1 is SGDLS, CDR2 YYNGEE, per germline. This CDR3 is 15 amino acids long. With V trimmed by 3 bases and J by 4 bases, 9 bases remained unmatched. The CDR3 DNA sequence: TGTGCCAGCAGCGCAGGGGACAGACTCCGCACTGAAGCTTTCTTT. Amino acid sequence: CASSAGDRLRTEAFF.

This clonotype was observed many times. This chain links TRBV12-5 with TRBJ2-1, with D perhaps being TRBD1 or TRBD2 (6 bases each). The CDR3 covers 17 residues. Germline lookup yields CDR1 LGHNT and CDR2 FRNRAP. Trimming left V 2 bases short and J 4 bases short, with 18 bases between. The CDR3 is CASGLTLAGGPYNEQFF. The CDR3 DNA reads as TGTGCTAGTGGTTTGACCCTAGCCGGGGGCCCATACAATGAGCAGTTCTTC.

This clonotype was counted ten times or more. The gene calls are TRBV27 and TRBJ1-3, with TRBD1 matching 8 bases. V shed 8 bases, J shed 6 bases, and the junction held 12 bases outside the gene matches. CDR1 is MNHEY and CDR2 is SMNVEV in the germline V gene (reference sequence). CDR3 size: 15 residues. This CDR3 reads CASRLAGGTENTIYF. The DNA of the CDR3 is TGTGCCAGCCGCCTAGCAGGGGGCACTGAAAACACCATATATTTT.

The sample holds many counts of this clonotype. The chain carries TRBV6-2 or TRBV6-3 and TRBJ2-7; 11 nucleotides line up with TRBD2. Germline V gene lookup returns CDR1 MNHEY and CDR2 SVGEGT. The CDR3 totals 17 residues. V lost 5 bases to trimming and J lost 0 bases; unmatched junction nucleotides: 9. The CDR3 bases are TGTGCCAGCAGTCCCATCGCTAGCGGGAGGCCCTCCTACGAGCAGTACTTC. Its protein is CASSPIASGRPSYEQYF.

A few counts support this clonotype. V gene TRBV3-1 combines with J gene TRBJ2-7; 7 nucleotides match TRBD2. The germline V gene encodes CDR1 LGHDT and CDR2 YNNKEL (reference sequence). The CDR3 covers 15 residues. V trimming: 0 bases; J trimming: 5 bases; junction bases outside the gene matches: 7. The CDR3 bases are TGTGCCAGCAGCCAAGACAGCGGGGTCCGAGACGAGCAGTACTTC. It translates to CASSQDSGVRDEQYF.

This clonotype was seen repeatedly, ten times or more. This chain connects TRBV20-1 to TRBJ2-1; D call uncertain. CDR3 length: 11 amino acids. Germline lookup yields CDR1 DFQATT and CDR2 SNEGSKA (reference sequence). Trimming took 6 bases from V and 7 from J, leaving 10 bases between them. The CDR3 DNA follows: TGCAGTGCCCTCCTTAGAAATGAGCAGTTCTTC. Protein sequence: CSALLRNEQFF.

The sample holds many counts of this clonotype. V and J are TRBV28 and TRBJ2-1, with a tentative D call TRBD2 (6 bases). The V gene's germline CDR1 is MDHEN and CDR2 SYDVKM. V lost 6 bases and J lost 1, with 13 bases in between. This CDR3 spans 15 amino acids. The CDR3 region is CASSKMDYSYNEQFF. CDR3 nucleotides: TGTGCCAGCAGCAAAATGGACTATTCCTACAATGAGCAGTTCTTC.

The sample holds many counts of this clonotype. This chain links TRBV7-2 with TRBJ2-1; D not certain. CDR1 and CDR2 from the germline V gene are SGHTA and FQGNSA. V gave up 3 bases and J gave up 4 bases, with 13 bases separating them. The CDR3 covers 15 residues. DNA of the CDR3: TGTGCCAGCAGCTTTACAGCGACCGATTACAATGAGCAGTTCTTC. This codes for CASSFTATDYNEQFF.

The chain combines TRBV3-1 with TRBJ2-1; TRBD2 is a possible D gene (6 bases). The CDR3 runs 15 residues. Germline V lookup: CDR1 LGHDT, CDR2 YNNKEL (reference sequence). V was pared by 0 bases and J by 6 bases, with 12 bases between. The CDR3 region is CASSQEEGLPNEQFF. The DNA of the CDR3 is TGTGCCAGCAGCCAAGAGGAGGGGCTCCCCAATGAGCAGTTCTTC.